The 4 T cell receptor beta chains below come from one sample, sequenced in a study of CD8 T cells in ankylosing spondylitis. TCRdb re-called the 5' RACE reads with MiXCR, one entry per CDR3 protein. Among roughly 91,000 distinct CDR3 sequences listed, about 8.6% were seen once. The specimen sequenced was blood, either unsorted or a sorted T cell fraction (not recorded which). The origin of the receptors is a male donor with ankylosing spondylitis or in good health (not recorded which).

Comments on this clonotype: One junction end does not reproduce the germline sequence, and a read error may be involved. V is TRBV7-9 and J is TRBJ2-3; a weak D match, TRBD1 (5 bases). Per germline, CDR1 SEHNR and CDR2 FQNEAQ (reference sequence). This CDR3 region has 13 residues. CDR3 in amino acids: CTSSVYDSDTQYF. CDR3 nucleotides: TGTACCAGCAGCGTCTACGACAGTGATACGCAGTATTTT.

At least ten counts were recorded for this clonotype. The V and J genes are TRBV7-2 and TRBJ2-7; D ambiguous. V lost 0 bases, J lost 1 base, and 10 bases lay in between. Germline values: CDR1 SGHTA, CDR2 FQGNSA. There are 15 residues in the CDR3. The CDR3 reads CASSLASADSYEQYF. The CDR3 DNA sequence: TGTGCCAGCAGCTTAGCCAGCGCCGATTCCTACGAGCAGTACTTC.

This clonotype was seen repeatedly, ten times or more. The chain combines TRBV7-8 with TRBJ2-7, with D perhaps matching TRBD2 (6 bases). CDR3 length: 15 residues. With 4 bases removed from V and 0 bases from J, the gap between germline ends came to 13 bases. Germline V gives CDR1 SGHVS, CDR2 FQNEAQ. The CDR3 DNA reads as TGTGCCAGCAGCTCTGCTGGGGGGTACTCCTACGAGCAGTACTTC. This encodes CASSSAGGYSYEQYF.

This clonotype has only a few counts. V is TRBV20-1 and J is TRBJ2-5; D gene unclear. V lost 3 bases and J 5 bases, leaving 16 bases between the germline ends. CDR1 is DFQATT, CDR2 SNEGSKA, per germline (reference sequence). This CDR3 has 14 residues. Here the CDR3 reads CSASLGGLRETQYF. CDR3 in DNA: TGCAGTGCTAGTCTGGGCGGCCTCCGGGAGACCCAGTACTTC.